This passage covers 25 T cell receptor beta chains from one sample sequenced in a study of control samples from healthy donors and cancer patients. Method: immunoSEQ multiplex PCR; TCRdb's copy keeps in-frame clones and lacks some. The table has roughly 59,000 clones, more than 85% seen once. Sequenced sample: PBMCs. The receptors originated from a man aged 35 to 55 with colorectal cancer.

The CDR3 nucleotides are TGTGCCAGCAGCTACGGACAGCCCTCCTACGAGCAGTACTTC. It specifies CASSYGQPSYEQYF. The chain couples TRBV7-9 to TRBJ2-7; tentative D call: TRBD1 (6 bases). This CDR3 is built from 14 residues. CDR1 and CDR2 (germline): SEHNR, FQNEAQ (reference sequence). V lost 4 bases to trimming and J lost 0 bases, with 10 bases between them.

The chain employs TRBV11-2 and TRBJ2-7; 9 nucleotides line up with TRBD1. V shed 4 bases and J 9 bases; nucleotides not matched to a gene: 13. The CDR3 consists of 15 residues. Per the germline V gene, CDR1 is SGHAT and CDR2 is FQNNGV. CDR3: CASSSLFRDREPQYF. The CDR3 coding sequence is TGTGCCAGCAGCTCGCTATTCCGGGACAGGGAGCCGCAGTACTTC. The full variable domain, rest sourced from reference TRBV11-2 and TRBJ2-7, is EAGVAQSPRYKIIEKRQSVAFWCNPISGHATLYWYQQILGQGPKLLIQFQNNGVVDDSQLPKDRFSAERLKGVDSTLKIQPAKLEDSAVYLCASSSLFRDREPQYFGPGTRLTVT.

The genes are TRBV6-5 and TRBJ1-2, with D maybe TRBD1 (5 bases). This CDR3 comprises 16 residues. Looked up from germline, CDR1 is MNHEY and CDR2 is SVGAGI. Trimming took off 0 bases at V and 8 bases at J, with 19 bases between the two ends. The CDR3 region has the DNA TGTGCCAGCAGTTACTCGATCGGGCAGGCCCAGGGCGGCTACACCTTC. Its protein is CASSYSIGQAQGGYTF.

The chain couples TRBV5-1 to TRBJ1-2; tentative D call: TRBD1 (5 bases). V lost 4 bases to trimming and J lost 8 bases, with 18 bases between them. Germline V gives CDR1 SGHRS, CDR2 YFSETQ. CDR3 length: 14 residues. CDR3 sequence reads: CASSPNPDRGGYTF. The DNA of the CDR3 is TGCGCCAGCAGCCCCAACCCGGACCGGGGGGGCTACACCTTC.

The chain joins TRBV2 to TRBJ1-2; 9 bases align to TRBD1. After removal of 9 bases from V and 2 bases from J, the junction contained 7 bases not matched to a gene. Germline V gene data show CDR1 as SNHLY and CDR2 as FYNNEI. The CDR3 totals 14 residues. In nucleotides, the CDR3 is TGTGCCAGAACAACAGGGGGCGCGAACTATGGCTACACCTTC. Encoded protein: CARTTGGANYGYTF. Based on the CDR3 plus reference TRBV2 and TRBJ1-2, the full variable domain is EPEVTQTPSHQVTQMGQEVILRCVPISNHLYFYWYRQILGQKVEFLVSFYNNEISEKSEIFDDQFSVERPDGSNFTLKIRSTKLEDSAMYFCARTTGGANYGYTFGSGTRLTVV.

This chain links TRBV2 with TRBJ2-5; 9 nucleotides agree with TRBD1. The germline CDR1 and CDR2 sequences are SNHLY and FYNNEI. This CDR3 has 13 residues. The V segment lost 6 bases and the J segment 5 bases; nucleotides outside the gene matches: 4. The CDR3 region has the DNA TGTGCCAGCAGGAAACAGGGGGCCGAGACCCAGTACTTC. Protein: CASRKQGAETQYF.

The J gene is TRBJ1-5, the V gene TRBV18; TRBD1 is a possible D gene (5 bases). Per germline, CDR1 KGHSH and CDR2 LQKENI. Trimming cost V 3 bases and J 6 bases, with 15 bases left between them. The CDR3 is 15 residues long. The CDR3 DNA is TGTGCCAGCTCACCCAGGGCAGACAAGTTTCAGCCCCAGCATTTT. This translates into CASSPRADKFQPQHF.

This sequence joins TRBV7-6 and TRBJ2-2; perhaps TRBD2 as D (6 bases). The V gene lost 1 base and the J gene lost 5 bases, with 11 bases spanning the gap. CDR1 and CDR2 (germline): SGHVS, FNYEAQ. CDR3 length equals 15 residues. The CDR3 sequence is CASSLGVAVTGELFF. The CDR3 DNA follows: TGTGCCAGCAGCTTAGGGGTAGCGGTTACCGGGGAGCTGTTTTTT.

This clone came up once. The rearrangement joins TRBV6-6 to TRBJ1-1, with 10 bases aligning to TRBD1. The germline V gene has CDR1 MNHNY and CDR2 SVGAGI (reference sequence). The CDR3 sequence is 15 residues long. V shed 4 bases and J 4 bases; nucleotides not matched to a gene: 6. This CDR3 reads CASSSPTGGRTEAFF. DNA of the CDR3: TGTGCCAGCAGTTCGCCGACAGGGGGCCGCACTGAAGCTTTCTTT.

The chain recombines TRBV5-4 with TRBJ2-3; D gene unclear. This CDR3 contains 12 residues. V was pared by 4 bases and J by 7 bases, with 10 bases between. Germline V gene data show CDR1 as SGHNT and CDR2 as YYREEE (reference sequence). CDR3 in DNA: TGTGCCAGCAGCCCGGACGAATATACGCAGTATTTT. Encoded protein: CASSPDEYTQYF.

This clone was recorded once. This chain joins TRBV5-6 and TRBJ1-1; 10 nucleotides align to TRBD1. This CDR3 has 14 residues. Germline CDR1 and CDR2: SGHDT and YYEEEE. The J segment lost 8 bases and the V segment lost 4 bases, leaving 8 bases of the junction unmatched. This CDR3 reads CASSAPGQGTEAFF. As DNA, the CDR3 is TGTGCCAGCAGCGCACCGGGACAGGGGACCGAAGCTTTCTTT.

The J gene is TRBJ2-7, the V gene TRBV15, with 7 bases lining up with TRBD1. CDR3 size: 15 residues. Trimming removed 0 bases from V and 1 base from J; junction bases left unmatched: 3. Germline lookup yields CDR1 LNHNV and CDR2 YYDKDF (reference sequence). The CDR3 loop is CATSRDGQVSYEQYF. The CDR3 DNA reads TGTGCCACCAGCAGAGATGGACAGGTATCCTACGAGCAGTACTTC.

This sequence joins TRBV6-5 and TRBJ1-2; no clear D. CDR1 is MNHEY, CDR2 SVGAGI, per germline. Trimming stripped 9 bases from V and 2 bases from J, with 19 bases between. The CDR3 loop spans 15 amino acids. The CDR3 DNA follows: TGTGCCAGTACGCGTCAGGAGGTTTTCAACTATGGCTACACCTTC. This encodes CASTRQEVFNYGYTF.

The chain couples TRBV18 to TRBJ1-6; 12 nucleotides agree with TRBD1. V gave up 2 bases and J gave up 5 bases; unmatched junction bases: 10. The germline CDR1 and CDR2 sequences are KGHSH and LQKENI. The CDR3 totals 19 residues. The CDR3 is CASSPWPTGTGGNNSPLHF. The CDR3 nucleotides read TGTGCCAGCTCACCATGGCCCACCGGGACAGGGGGCAATAATTCACCCCTCCACTTT.

The rearrangement uses TRBV11-3 and TRBJ1-1; D is unresolved. In germline, CDR1 is SGHNT, CDR2 YENEEA. Trimming shortened V by 2 bases and J by 3 bases, and 1 base separated the two germline ends. The CDR3 runs 11 residues. The CDR3: CASSLYTEAFF. The CDR3 DNA reads TGTGCCAGCAGCTTATACACTGAAGCTTTCTTT.

The CDR3 reads CASSPGQWGGNTIYF. CDR3 DNA sequence: TGTGCCAGCAGCCCCGGACAGTGGGGAGGAAACACCATATATTTT. J is TRBJ1-3 and V is TRBV7-9, with a weak D call TRBD1 (6 bases). This CDR3 spans 15 amino acids. Germline V lookup: CDR1 SEHNR, CDR2 FQNEAQ (reference sequence). V gave up 5 bases and J gave up 4 bases, with 15 bases separating them.

This chain links TRBV18 with TRBJ2-1; D is uncertain. The CDR3 totals 12 residues. CDR1 is KGHSH, CDR2 LQKENI, per germline. The V gene lost 4 bases and the J gene lost 8 bases, with 9 bases spanning the gap. The chain's CDR3 is CASSLVEDEQFF. The CDR3 DNA reads as TGTGCCAGCTCACTGGTAGAGGATGAGCAGTTCTTC. Variable domain in full (rest from reference TRBV18 and TRBJ2-1): NAGVMQNPRHLVRRRGQEARLRCSPMKGHSHVYWYRQLPEEGLKFMVYLQKENIIDESGMPKERFSAEFPKEGPSILRIQQVVRGDSAAYFCASSLVEDEQFFGPGTRLTVL.

J is TRBJ1-6 and V is TRBV5-1; 9 bases map to TRBD1. The CDR3 totals 14 residues. Germline values: CDR1 SGHRS, CDR2 YFSETQ. With 2 bases clipped from V and 9 bases from J, the junction kept 3 bases outside the gene matches. The CDR3 DNA reads TGCGCCAGCAGCTTACAGGGGGCGAGTTCACCCCTCCACTTT. This gives the protein CASSLQGASSPLHF.

This clone was seen only a few times. The chain carries TRBV7-9 and TRBJ1-6; D might be TRBD1 (5 bases). Germline V gene data show CDR1 as SEHNR and CDR2 as FQNEAQ (reference sequence). The CDR3 sequence is 13 residues long. V was trimmed by 0 bases and J by 13 bases, leaving 10 bases between them. As DNA, the CDR3 is TGTGCCAGCAGCTTAGCGTTGGGGGAGCCCCTCCACTTT. Its protein is CASSLALGEPLHF.

The rearrangement joins TRBV20-1 to TRBJ2-1, with 8 bases identical to TRBD2. J was trimmed by 5 bases and V by 3 bases; bases with no gene match: 9. CDR1 and CDR2 from the germline V gene are DFQATT and SNEGSKA (reference sequence). This CDR3 has 15 residues. For the CDR3, the DNA is TGCAGTGCTAGTCAGCGGGGGAAAATGCACAATGAGCAGTTCTTC. It yields the protein CSASQRGKMHNEQFF.

The rearrangement uses TRBV5-8 and TRBJ2-5; possibly TRBD2 for D (5 bases). This CDR3 has 14 amino acids. CDR1 and CDR2 from the germline V gene are SGHTS and YDEGEE. Trimming cost V 4 bases and J 2 bases, with 12 bases left between them. The CDR3, as DNA: TGTGCCAGCAGCCCCTGGGGAGTACAAGAGACCCAGTACTTC. Translated, it gives CASSPWGVQETQYF.

The V gene is TRBV6-5, the J gene TRBJ2-1, with TRBD1 matching 7 bases. The CDR3 is 15 residues long. Germline-derived CDR1 and CDR2 are MNHEY and SVGAGI. V lost 7 bases and J lost 1; bases outside the gene matches: 7. CDR3 nucleotide sequence: TGTGCCAGCACCATTGCAGGGGGTTCCTACAATGAGCAGTTCTTC. It yields the protein CASTIAGGSYNEQFF.

This sequence joins TRBV2 and TRBJ1-1, with TRBD1 as a possible D gene (5 bases). Germline assignment: CDR1 SNHLY and CDR2 FYNNEI. V was shortened by 3 bases and J by 3 bases, with 14 bases between the two germline ends. The CDR3 extends over 15 amino acids. The CDR3: CASSEGGVLDTEAFF. The CDR3 DNA is TGTGCCAGCAGTGAGGGAGGGGTGTTGGACACTGAAGCTTTCTTT.

This sequence joins TRBV4-2 and TRBJ1-2, with TRBD1 matching over 11 bases. Trimming removed 5 bases from V and 11 bases from J; junction bases left unmatched: 13. Germline loops: CDR1 LGHNA, CDR2 YNFKEQ. The CDR3 has 15 amino acids. CDR3 bases: TGTGCCAGCAGCTCTGACCTAGGACAGGGGGCTGAGTACACCTTC. Its translation is CASSSDLGQGAEYTF.

The chain carries TRBV15 and TRBJ1-1, with 9 bases that match TRBD1. The CDR3 covers 16 residues. The V and J ends lost 5 bases and 0 bases, in that order; junction bases with no gene match: 7. Germline assignment: CDR1 LNHNV and CDR2 YYDKDF (reference sequence). The CDR3 sequence: CATSSGQGQLNTEAFF. CDR3 sequence (DNA): TGTGCCACCAGCTCTGGACAGGGGCAATTGAACACTGAAGCTTTCTTT.